These T cell receptor beta chains were read from a single sample in a study of T cell responses to AZD1222 COVID-19 vaccine. Generated by immunoSEQ multiplex PCR, the TCRdb table keeps only in-frame clones and is missing some. Of 90,000 to 150,000 clones detected, roughly 89% appear once; the ten largest clones hold 8.4%. Sample: peripheral blood, taken on day 0 of AZD1222 vaccination. These receptors came from an adult in good health. Each CDR3 is given with its conserved first and last residue. Each record gives: V gene, J gene, clone size, CDR3 protein. Not every row has a clone size; where given, it reads once, few, many or a size class.

V: TRBV5-6
J: TRBJ1-2
size: -
CDR3: CASSVVGPRVGGYTF

V: TRBV9
J: TRBJ2-6
size: -
CDR3: CASSPKQGGANVLTF

V: TRBV4-1
J: TRBJ1-3
size: -
CDR3: CASRDIPYSGNTIYF

V: TRBV5-4
J: TRBJ1-2
size: -
CDR3: CASSLGGTYGYTF

V: TRBV27
J: TRBJ2-2
size: -
CDR3: CASSSSWDTGVLTGELFF

V: TRBV27
J: TRBJ1-5
size: -
CDR3: CASSLSTGGTGPQHF

V: TRBV28
J: TRBJ1-5
size: -
CDR3: CASSLWGSGRKQPQHF

V: TRBV6-5
J: TRBJ2-7
size: few
CDR3: CASTRRVGTYEQYF

V: TRBV13
J: TRBJ1-2
size: -
CDR3: CASSPSRTGAYGYTF

V: TRBV6-5
J: TRBJ1-1
size: -
CDR3: CASSKTGNTEAFF

V: TRBV27
J: TRBJ1-2
size: -
CDR3: CASSLWGTGYGSAYGYTF

V: TRBV18
J: TRBJ1-6
size: -
CDR3: CASSQAGGDSPLHF

V: TRBV15
J: TRBJ2-5
size: -
CDR3: CATSVIAGGRETQYF

V: TRBV29-1
J: TRBJ2-5
size: -
CDR3: CSVRTGESETQYF

V: TRBV2
J: TRBJ1-1
size: -
CDR3: CASIADTRRTEAFF

V: TRBV27
J: TRBJ1-5
size: -
CDR3: CASSSYLDRGNQPQHF

V: TRBV7-9
J: TRBJ1-1
size: -
CDR3: CASSPAGHQNTEAFF

V: TRBV9
J: TRBJ1-2
size: -
CDR3: CASSVDSSHGYTF

V: TRBV7-9
J: TRBJ1-6
size: -
CDR3: CASSFGQGKSRSPLHF

V: TRBV6-5
J: TRBJ1-6
size: -
CDR3: CASSYGQGGSPLHF

V: TRBV29-1
J: TRBJ2-7
size: -
CDR3: CSVAPRTGRYEQYF

V: TRBV11-2
J: TRBJ2-7
size: -
CDR3: CASSNRGVYEQYF

V: TRBV5-1
J: TRBJ2-6
size: -
CDR3: CASSLGQSGANVLTF

V: TRBV5-1
J: TRBJ1-6
size: few
CDR3: CASSEQGSSYNSPLHF

V: TRBV23-1
J: TRBJ1-1
size: -
CDR3: CASSQSEAANTEAFF